This paragraph reports one T cell receptor beta chain. Methods used by the authors: Amplifying reference gene primers gave estimates of nucleated cell counts. Profiled with immunoSEQ multiplex PCR; TCRdb holds only in-frame clones, not every one. Clone size and V and J calls were adopted from that table, with D and trimming inferred from the DNA. The data contain under 300,000 clones, 83% of them singletons. V lost 0 bases and J lost 8, with 7 bases in between. Germline V gene lookup returns CDR1 SGHAT and CDR2 FQNNGV. The CDR3 is 12 residues long. This sample is drawn from a study of blood T cell repertoires in COVID-19. Across the whole study: The United States, Italy and Spain supplied acute and convalescent COVID-19 samples. Nucleic acid was either cDNA or gDNA, and it came from T cells, B-cell-depleted T cells, or PBMCs.

The V gene is TRBV11-2, the J gene TRBJ1-1; D gene unclear. This sequence was found in a human donor in a cohort sampled during active COVID-19. The sequencing input was peripheral blood. CDR3 amino acids: CASSLDHSEAFF. The CDR3 nucleotides are TGTGCCAGCAGCTTAGATCACAGCGAAGCTTTCTTT.